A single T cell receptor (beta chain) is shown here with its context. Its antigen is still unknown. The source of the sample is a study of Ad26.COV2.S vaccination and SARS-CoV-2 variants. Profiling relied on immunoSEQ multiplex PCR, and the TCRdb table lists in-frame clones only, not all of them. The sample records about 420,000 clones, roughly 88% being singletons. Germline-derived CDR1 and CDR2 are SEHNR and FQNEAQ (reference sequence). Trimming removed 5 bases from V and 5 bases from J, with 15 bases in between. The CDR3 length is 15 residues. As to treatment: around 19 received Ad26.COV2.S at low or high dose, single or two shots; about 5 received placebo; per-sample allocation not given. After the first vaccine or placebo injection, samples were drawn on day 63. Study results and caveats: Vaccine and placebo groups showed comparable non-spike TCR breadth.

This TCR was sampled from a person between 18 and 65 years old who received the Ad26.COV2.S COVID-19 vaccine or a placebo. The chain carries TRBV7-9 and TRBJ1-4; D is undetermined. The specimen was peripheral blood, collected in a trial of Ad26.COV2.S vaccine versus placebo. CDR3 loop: CASSPGLWGNEKLFF. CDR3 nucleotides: TGTGCCAGCAGCCCAGGACTTTGGGGAAATGAAAAACTGTTTTTT. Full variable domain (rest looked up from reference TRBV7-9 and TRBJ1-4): DTGVSQNPRHKITKRGQNVTFRCDPISEHNRLYWYRQTLGQGPEFLTYFQNEAQLEKSRLLSDRFSAERPKGSFSTLEIQRTEQGDSAMYLCASSPGLWGNEKLFFGSGTQLSVL.